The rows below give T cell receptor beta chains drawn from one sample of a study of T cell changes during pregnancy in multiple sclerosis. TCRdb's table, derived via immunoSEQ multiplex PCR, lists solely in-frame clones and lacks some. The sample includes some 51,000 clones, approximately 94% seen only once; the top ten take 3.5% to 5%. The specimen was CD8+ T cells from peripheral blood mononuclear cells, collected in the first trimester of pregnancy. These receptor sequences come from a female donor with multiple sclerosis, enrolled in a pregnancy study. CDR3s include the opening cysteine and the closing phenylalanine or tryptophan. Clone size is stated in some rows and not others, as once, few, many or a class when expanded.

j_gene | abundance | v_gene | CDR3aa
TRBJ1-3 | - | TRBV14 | CASSVLSGNTIYF
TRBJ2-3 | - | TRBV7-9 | CASSAPGTTDTQYF
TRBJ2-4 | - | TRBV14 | CASSPYKEGIQYF
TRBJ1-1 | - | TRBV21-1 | CANPSGTGAQNTEAFF
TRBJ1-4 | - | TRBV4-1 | CASSQTLTPNEKLFF
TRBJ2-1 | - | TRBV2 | CASSDRVNLRVNEQFF
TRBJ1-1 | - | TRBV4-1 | CASSQDKGASTEAFF
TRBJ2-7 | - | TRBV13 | CASSLRTRGSYEQCF
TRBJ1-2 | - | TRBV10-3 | CATNQGSPPGDGYTF
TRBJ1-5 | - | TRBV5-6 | CASSDGQYNQPQHF
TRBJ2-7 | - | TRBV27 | CASSFGTGGDEQYF
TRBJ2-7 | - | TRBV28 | CASTPGGSSYEQYF
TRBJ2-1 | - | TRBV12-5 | CASGLVTSGPPGNEQFF
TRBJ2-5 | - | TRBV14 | CASRPTSKETQYF
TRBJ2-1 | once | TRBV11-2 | CASSLTSGTYNEQFF
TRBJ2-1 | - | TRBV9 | CASSVAGGPYNEQFF
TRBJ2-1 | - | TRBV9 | CASSVAYNEQFF
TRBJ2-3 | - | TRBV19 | CASSMRAPSTDTQYF
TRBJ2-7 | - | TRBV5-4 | CASSLNYEQYF
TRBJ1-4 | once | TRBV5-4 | CASSAGEEWLF
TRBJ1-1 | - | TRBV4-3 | CASSQGGYTEAFF
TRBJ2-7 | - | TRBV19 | CASSQQGALFYEQYF
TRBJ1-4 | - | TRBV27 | CASSLSSTVFFNPNEKLFF
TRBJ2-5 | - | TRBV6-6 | CASSLQGSGTQYF
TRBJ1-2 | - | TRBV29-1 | CSVVGDRANYGYTF
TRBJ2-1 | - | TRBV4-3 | CASSQDTNSLSNEQFF
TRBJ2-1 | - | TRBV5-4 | CASSLGSSGGVGEQFF
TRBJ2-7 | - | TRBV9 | CASSVGTEYEQYF